This T cell receptor (beta chain) was sequenced for a study of response to subunit inactivated influenza vaccine. Notes on the study in general: The authors proposed limited new T cell recruitment per seasonal influenza vaccination.

This CDR3 comprises 15 residues. Germline V gene data show CDR1 as MNHEY and CDR2 as SVGEGT. TCRdb reprocessed the RT-PCR reads with MiXCR, giving one entry per CDR3 protein. The sample holds some 500,000 distinct CDR3 sequences; 10% to 15% are singletons and the top ten take roughly 13%. Concerning this clonotype itself: Its antigen is not identified. One base away lies a much larger clone, so this may be a sequencing read error.

The V and J genes are TRBV6-2 or TRBV6-3 and TRBJ2-1; 7 nucleotides agree with TRBD2. The sample in question was PBMCs from blood, obtained roughly 47 days after vaccination. This receptor was taken from a man aged 45-65 years who received an inactivated influenza vaccine. The CDR3 region has the DNA TGTGCCAACAGTCCAGGACTAGAATTTTACAATGAGCAGTTCTTC. Amino acids: CANSPGLEFYNEQFF.